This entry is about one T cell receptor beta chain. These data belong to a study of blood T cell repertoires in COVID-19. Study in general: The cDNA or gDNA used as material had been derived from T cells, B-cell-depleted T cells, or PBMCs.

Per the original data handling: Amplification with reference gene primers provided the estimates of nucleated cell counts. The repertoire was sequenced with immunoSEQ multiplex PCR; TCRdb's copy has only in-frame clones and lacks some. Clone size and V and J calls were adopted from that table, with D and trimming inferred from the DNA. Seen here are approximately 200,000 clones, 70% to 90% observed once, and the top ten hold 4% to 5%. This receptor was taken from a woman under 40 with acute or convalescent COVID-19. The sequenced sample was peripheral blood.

This chain's CDR3 is CASMDSYYEQYF. CDR3 nucleotides: TGTGCCAGTATGGACAGCTACTACGAGCAGTACTTC. V and J are TRBV19 and TRBJ2-7; D is perhaps TRBD1 (6 bases). V was trimmed by 7 bases and J by 3 bases, leaving 10 bases between them. In germline, CDR1 is LNHDA, CDR2 SQIVND (reference sequence). The CDR3 loop spans 12 amino acids.